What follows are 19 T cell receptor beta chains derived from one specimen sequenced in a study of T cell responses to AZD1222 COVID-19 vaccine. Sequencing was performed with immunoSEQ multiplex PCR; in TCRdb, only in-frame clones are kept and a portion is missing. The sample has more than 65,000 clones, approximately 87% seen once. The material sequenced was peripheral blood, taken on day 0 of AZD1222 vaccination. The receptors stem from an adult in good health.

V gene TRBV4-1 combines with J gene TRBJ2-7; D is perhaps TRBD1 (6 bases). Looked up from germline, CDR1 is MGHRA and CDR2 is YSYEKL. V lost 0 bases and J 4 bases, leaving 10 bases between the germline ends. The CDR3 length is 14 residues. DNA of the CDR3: TGCGCCAGCAGCCAAGACTGGGGGCAATACGAGCAGTACTTC. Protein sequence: CASSQDWGQYEQYF.

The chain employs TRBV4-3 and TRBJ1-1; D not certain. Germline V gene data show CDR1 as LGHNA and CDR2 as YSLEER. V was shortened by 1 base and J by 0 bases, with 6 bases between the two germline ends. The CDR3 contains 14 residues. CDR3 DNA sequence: TGCGCCAGCAGCCAAGGGTTGGTGAACACTGAAGCTTTCTTT. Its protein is CASSQGLVNTEAFF.

CDR3 protein: CASGLRQGRDGYTF. CDR3 nucleotide sequence: TGTGCCAGCGGTTTACGACAGGGGAGGGATGGCTACACCTTC. The V call is TRBV6-5, the J call TRBJ1-2; 8 bases map to TRBD1. The germline V gene has CDR1 MNHEY and CDR2 SVGAGI. The J segment lost 6 bases and the V segment lost 8 bases, leaving 11 bases of the junction unmatched. This CDR3 is 14 amino acids long.

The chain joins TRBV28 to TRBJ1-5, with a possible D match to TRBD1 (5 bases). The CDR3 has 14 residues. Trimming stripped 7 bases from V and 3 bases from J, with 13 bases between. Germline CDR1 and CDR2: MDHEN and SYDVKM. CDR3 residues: CASTPQGDNQPQHF. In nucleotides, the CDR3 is TGTGCCAGCACCCCCCAAGGGGACAATCAGCCCCAGCATTTT.

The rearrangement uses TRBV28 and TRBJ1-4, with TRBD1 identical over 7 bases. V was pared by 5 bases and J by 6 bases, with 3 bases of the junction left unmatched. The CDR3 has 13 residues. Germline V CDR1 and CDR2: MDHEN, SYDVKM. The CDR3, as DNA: TGTGCCAGCAGTAGGGGGCGGGATGAAAAACTGTTTTTT. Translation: CASSRGRDEKLFF.

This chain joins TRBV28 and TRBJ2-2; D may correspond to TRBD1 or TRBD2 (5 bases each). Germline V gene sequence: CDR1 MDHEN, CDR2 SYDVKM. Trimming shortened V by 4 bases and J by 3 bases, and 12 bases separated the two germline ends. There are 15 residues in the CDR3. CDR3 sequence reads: CASSSPGRYTGELFF. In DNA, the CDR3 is TGTGCCAGCAGTTCCCCGGGACGGTACACCGGGGAGCTGTTTTTT.

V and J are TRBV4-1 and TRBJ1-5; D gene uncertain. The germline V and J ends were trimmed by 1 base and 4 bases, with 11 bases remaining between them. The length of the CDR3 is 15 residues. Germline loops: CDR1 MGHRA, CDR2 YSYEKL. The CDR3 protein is CASSQGLQVNQPQHF. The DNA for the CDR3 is TGCGCCAGCAGCCAAGGACTCCAGGTAAATCAGCCCCAGCATTTT.

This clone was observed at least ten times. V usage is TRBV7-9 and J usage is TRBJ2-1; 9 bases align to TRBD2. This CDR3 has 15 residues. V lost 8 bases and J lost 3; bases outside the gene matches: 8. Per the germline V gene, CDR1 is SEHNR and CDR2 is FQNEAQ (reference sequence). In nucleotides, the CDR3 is TGTGCCAGCGAGGGGGCTAGCGGGGTCTACAATGAGCAGTTCTTC. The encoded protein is CASEGASGVYNEQFF. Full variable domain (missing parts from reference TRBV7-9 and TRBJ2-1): DTGVSQNPRHKITKRGQNVTFRCDPISEHNRLYWYRQTLGQGPEFLTYFQNEAQLEKSRLLSDRFSAERPKGSFSTLEIQRTEQGDSAMYLCASEGASGVYNEQFFGPGTRLTVL.

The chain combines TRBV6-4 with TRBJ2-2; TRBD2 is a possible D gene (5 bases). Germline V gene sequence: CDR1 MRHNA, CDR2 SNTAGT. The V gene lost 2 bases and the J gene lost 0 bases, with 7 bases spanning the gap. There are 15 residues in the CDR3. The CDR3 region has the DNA TGTGCCAGCAGTGACGAGGGTCCGAACACCGGGGAGCTGTTTTTT. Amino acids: CASSDEGPNTGELFF.

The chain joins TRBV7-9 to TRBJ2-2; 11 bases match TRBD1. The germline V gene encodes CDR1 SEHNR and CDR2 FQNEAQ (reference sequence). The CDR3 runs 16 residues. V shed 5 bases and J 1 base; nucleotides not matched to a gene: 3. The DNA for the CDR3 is TGTGCCAGCAGCGGACAGGGGGCGCAGAACACCGGGGAGCTGTTTTTT. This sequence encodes CASSGQGAQNTGELFF.

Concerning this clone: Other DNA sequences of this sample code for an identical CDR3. The CDR3 is CASSLDRVPEAFF. The CDR3 DNA follows: TGTGCCAGCAGCTTGGACAGGGTCCCTGAAGCTTTCTTT. The chain uses TRBV5-4 and TRBJ1-1, with D possibly being TRBD1 (6 bases). The CDR3 runs 13 residues. The V gene lost 0 bases and the J gene lost 6 bases, with 9 bases spanning the gap. Germline values: CDR1 SGHNT, CDR2 YYREEE (reference sequence). Variable domain in full (rest from reference TRBV5-4 and TRBJ1-1): ETGVTQSPTHLIKTRGQQVTLRCSSQSGHNTVSWYQQALGQGPQFIFQYYREEENGRGNFPPRFSGLQFPNYSSELNVNALELDDSALYLCASSLDRVPEAFFGQGTRLTVV.

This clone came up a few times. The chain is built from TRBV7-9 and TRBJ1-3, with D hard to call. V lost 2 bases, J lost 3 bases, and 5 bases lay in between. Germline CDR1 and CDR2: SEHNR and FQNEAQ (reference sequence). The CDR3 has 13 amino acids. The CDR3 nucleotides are TGTGCCAGCAGCTTATCCCATGGAAACACCATATATTTT. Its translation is CASSLSHGNTIYF. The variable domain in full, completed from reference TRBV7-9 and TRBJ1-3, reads DTGVSQNPRHKITKRGQNVTFRCDPISEHNRLYWYRQTLGQGPEFLTYFQNEAQLEKSRLLSDRFSAERPKGSFSTLEIQRTEQGDSAMYLCASSLSHGNTIYFGEGSWLTVV.

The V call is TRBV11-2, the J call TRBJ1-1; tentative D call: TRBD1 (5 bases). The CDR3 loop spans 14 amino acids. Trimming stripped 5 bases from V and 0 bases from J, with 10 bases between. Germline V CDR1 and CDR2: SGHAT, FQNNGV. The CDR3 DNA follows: TGTGCCAGCAGCCCCGGGGGGATGAACACTGAAGCTTTCTTT. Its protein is CASSPGGMNTEAFF.

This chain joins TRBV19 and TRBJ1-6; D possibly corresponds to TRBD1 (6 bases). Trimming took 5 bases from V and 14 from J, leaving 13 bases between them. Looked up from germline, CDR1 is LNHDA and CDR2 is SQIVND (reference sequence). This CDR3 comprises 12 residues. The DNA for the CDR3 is TGTGCCAGTAGTCCACGACAGGCCTCCCTCCACTTT. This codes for CASSPRQASLHF. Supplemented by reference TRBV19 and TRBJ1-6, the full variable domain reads DGGITQSPKYLFRKEGQNVTLSCEQNLNHDAMYWYRQDPGQGLRLIYYSQIVNDFQKGDIAEGYSVSREKKESFPLTVTSAQKNPTAFYLCASSPRQASLHFGNGTRLTVT.

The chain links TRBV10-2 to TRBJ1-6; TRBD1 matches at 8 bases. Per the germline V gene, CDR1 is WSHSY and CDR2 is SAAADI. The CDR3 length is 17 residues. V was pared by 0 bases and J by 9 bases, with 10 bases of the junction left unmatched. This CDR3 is CASSESGYGTGGSPLHF. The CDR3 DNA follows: TGCGCCAGCAGTGAGTCCGGATACGGGACAGGCGGTTCACCCCTCCACTTT.

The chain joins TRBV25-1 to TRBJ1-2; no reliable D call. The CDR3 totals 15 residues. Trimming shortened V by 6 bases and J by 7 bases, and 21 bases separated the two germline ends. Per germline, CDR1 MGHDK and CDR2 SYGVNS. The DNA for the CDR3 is TGTGCCAGCAGCCCCGTCCGAGGAGAGGCGGGTGGCTACACCTTC. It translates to CASSPVRGEAGGYTF.

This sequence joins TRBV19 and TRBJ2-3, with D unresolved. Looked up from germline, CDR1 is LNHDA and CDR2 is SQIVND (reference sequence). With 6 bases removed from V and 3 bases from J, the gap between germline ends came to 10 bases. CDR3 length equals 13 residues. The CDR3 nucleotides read TGTGCCAGTAGCCCAAGTCGGACAGATACGCAGTATTTT. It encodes CASSPSRTDTQYF.

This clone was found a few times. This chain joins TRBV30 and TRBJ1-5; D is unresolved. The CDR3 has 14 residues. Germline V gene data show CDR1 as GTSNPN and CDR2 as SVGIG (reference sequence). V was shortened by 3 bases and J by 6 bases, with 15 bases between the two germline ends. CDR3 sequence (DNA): TGTGCCTGGAGCCTAACGGGAGGGAGTCAGCCCCAGCATTTT. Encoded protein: CAWSLTGGSQPQHF.

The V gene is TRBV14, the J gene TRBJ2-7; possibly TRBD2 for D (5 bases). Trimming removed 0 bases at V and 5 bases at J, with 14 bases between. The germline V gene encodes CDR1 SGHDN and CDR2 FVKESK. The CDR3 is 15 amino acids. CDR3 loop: CASSQDWSGRDEQYF. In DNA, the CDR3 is TGTGCCAGCAGCCAAGATTGGAGCGGCAGAGACGAGCAGTACTTC.